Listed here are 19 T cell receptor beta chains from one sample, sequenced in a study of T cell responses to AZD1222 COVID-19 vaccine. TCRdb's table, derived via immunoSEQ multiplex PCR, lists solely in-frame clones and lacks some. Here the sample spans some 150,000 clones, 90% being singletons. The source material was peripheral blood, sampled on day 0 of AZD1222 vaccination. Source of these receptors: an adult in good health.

CDR3 nucleotide sequence: TGTGCCAGCAGCGCCGGGACAGGGATCTCCTCACCCCTCCACTTT. Amino acid sequence: CASSAGTGISSPLHF. V usage is TRBV3-1 (or the pseudogene TRBV3-2) and J usage is TRBJ1-6; 9 bases are a match to TRBD1. The trim removed 5 bases at V and 10 bases at J, leaving 9 bases unmatched. The CDR3 is 15 residues long. Germline assignment: CDR1 LGHDT and CDR2 YNNKEL (reference sequence).

The CDR3 sequence is CASSQDATDYGYTF. As DNA, the CDR3 is TGCGCCAGCAGCCAAGATGCTACAGACTATGGCTACACCTTC. This rearrangement joins TRBV4-3 to TRBJ1-2, with D unclear. This CDR3 comprises 14 residues. The germline V and J ends were trimmed by 0 bases and 3 bases, with 8 bases remaining between them. The germline V gene has CDR1 LGHNA and CDR2 YSLEER.

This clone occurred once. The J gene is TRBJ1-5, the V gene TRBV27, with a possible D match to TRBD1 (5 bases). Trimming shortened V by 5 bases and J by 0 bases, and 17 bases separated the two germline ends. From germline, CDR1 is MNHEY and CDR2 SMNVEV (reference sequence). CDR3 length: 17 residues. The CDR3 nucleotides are TGTGCCAGCAGTGCCTGGGACGGACTATATAGCAATCAGCCCCAGCATTTT. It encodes CASSAWDGLYSNQPQHF.

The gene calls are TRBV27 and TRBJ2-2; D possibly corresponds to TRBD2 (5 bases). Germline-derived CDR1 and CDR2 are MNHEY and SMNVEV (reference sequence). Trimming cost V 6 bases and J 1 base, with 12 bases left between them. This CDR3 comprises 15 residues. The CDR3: CASSTRDGNTGELFF. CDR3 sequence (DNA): TGTGCCAGCAGCACGAGGGATGGGAACACCGGGGAGCTGTTTTTT.

CDR3 nucleotides: TGTGCCAGCAGTCGACAGGGGCTAAATGGCTACACCTTC. Its protein product is CASSRQGLNGYTF. V usage is TRBV3-1 (or the pseudogene TRBV3-2) and J usage is TRBJ1-2, with 8 bases matching TRBD1. The V and J ends lost 6 bases and 6 bases, in that order; junction bases with no gene match: 6. The germline CDR1 and CDR2 sequences are LGHDT and YNNKEL (reference sequence). There are 13 residues in the CDR3.

The CDR3 region is CAWNQDTEAFF. For the CDR3, the DNA is TGTGCCTGGAACCAGGACACTGAAGCTTTCTTT. The rearrangement uses TRBV30 and TRBJ1-1; no definite D call. The V end was cut by 4 bases, the J end by 3 bases, with 6 bases between. The CDR3 sequence is 11 residues long. The germline CDR1 and CDR2 sequences are GTSNPN and SVGIG (reference sequence).

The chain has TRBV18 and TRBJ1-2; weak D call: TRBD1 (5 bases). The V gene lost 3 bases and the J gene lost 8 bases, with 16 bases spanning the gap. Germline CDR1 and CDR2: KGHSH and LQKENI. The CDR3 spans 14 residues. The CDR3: CASSPGEGTGGYTF. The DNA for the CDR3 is TGTGCCAGCTCACCGGGGGAAGGGACGGGAGGCTACACCTTC.

CDR3 in amino acids: CATSRVVGTGTHSNQPQHF. In DNA, the CDR3 is TGTGCCACCAGCAGAGTAGTTGGGACAGGCACACATAGCAATCAGCCCCAGCATTTT. The chain joins TRBV15 to TRBJ1-5; 8 nucleotides align to TRBD1. CDR1 and CDR2 from the germline V gene are LNHNV and YYDKDF (reference sequence). The V segment lost 1 base and the J segment 0 bases; nucleotides outside the gene matches: 11. The CDR3 is made up of 19 amino acids.

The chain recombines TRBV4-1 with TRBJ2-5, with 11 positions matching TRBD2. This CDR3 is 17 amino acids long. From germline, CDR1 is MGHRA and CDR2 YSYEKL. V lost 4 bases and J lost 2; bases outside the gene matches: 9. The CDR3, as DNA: TGCGCCAGCAGCCCCAGGCCTAGCGGGGGGATACAAGAGACCCAGTACTTC. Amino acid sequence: CASSPRPSGGIQETQYF.

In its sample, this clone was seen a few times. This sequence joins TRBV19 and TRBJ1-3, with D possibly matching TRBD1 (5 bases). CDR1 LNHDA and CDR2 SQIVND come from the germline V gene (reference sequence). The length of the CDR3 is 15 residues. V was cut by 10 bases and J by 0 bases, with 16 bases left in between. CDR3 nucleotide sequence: TGTGCCACTTGGGCGGCAGGGAACTCTGGAAACACCATATATTTT. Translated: CATWAAGNSGNTIYF.

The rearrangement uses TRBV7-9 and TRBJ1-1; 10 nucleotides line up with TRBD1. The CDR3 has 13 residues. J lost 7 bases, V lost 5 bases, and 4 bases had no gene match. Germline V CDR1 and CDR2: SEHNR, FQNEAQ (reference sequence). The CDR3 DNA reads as TGTGCCAGCAGCCCCCGGGACAGGGGTGAAGCTTTCTTT. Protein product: CASSPRDRGEAFF.

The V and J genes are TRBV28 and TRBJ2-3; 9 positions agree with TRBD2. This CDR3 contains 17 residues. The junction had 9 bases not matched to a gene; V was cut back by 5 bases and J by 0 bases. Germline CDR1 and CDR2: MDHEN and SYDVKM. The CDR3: CASSPYSGGTSTDTQYF. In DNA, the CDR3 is TGTGCCAGCAGTCCTTATAGCGGGGGAACTAGCACAGATACGCAGTATTTT.

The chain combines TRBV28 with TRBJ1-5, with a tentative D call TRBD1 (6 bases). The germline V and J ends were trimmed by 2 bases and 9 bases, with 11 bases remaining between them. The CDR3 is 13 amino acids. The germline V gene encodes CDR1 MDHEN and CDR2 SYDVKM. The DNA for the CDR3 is TGTGCCAGCAGTTTAGGGGGGCATCGGCCCCAGCATTTT. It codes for CASSLGGHRPQHF.

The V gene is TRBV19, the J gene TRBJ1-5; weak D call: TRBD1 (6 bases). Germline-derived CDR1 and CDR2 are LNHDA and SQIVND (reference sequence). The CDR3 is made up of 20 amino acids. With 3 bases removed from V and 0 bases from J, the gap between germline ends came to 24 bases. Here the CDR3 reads CASSIRGGLSALYSNQPQHF. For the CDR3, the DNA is TGTGCCAGTAGTATTCGGGGGGGGCTATCCGCGTTATATAGCAATCAGCCCCAGCATTTT.

The CDR3 DNA sequence: TGCAGCGTTGAATCTGATTTCAACTCTTGGTTCTTC. Amino acids: CSVESDFNSWFF. The chain joins TRBV29-1 to TRBJ2-1; D is unclear. This CDR3 has 12 amino acids. Germline V gene data show CDR1 as SQVTM and CDR2 as ANQGSEA. Trimming shortened V by 2 bases and J by 15 bases, and 17 bases separated the two germline ends.

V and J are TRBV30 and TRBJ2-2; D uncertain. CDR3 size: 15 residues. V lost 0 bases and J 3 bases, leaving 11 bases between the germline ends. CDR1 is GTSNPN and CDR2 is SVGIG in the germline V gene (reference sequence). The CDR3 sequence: CAWSVSRVDTGELFF. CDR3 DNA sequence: TGTGCCTGGAGTGTGTCCAGAGTAGACACCGGGGAGCTGTTTTTT. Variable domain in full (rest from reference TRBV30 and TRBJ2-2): SQTIHQWPATLVQPVGSPLSLECTVEGTSNPNLYWYRQAAGRGLQLLFYSVGIGQISSEVPQNLSASRPQDRQFILSSKKLLLSDSGFYLCAWSVSRVDTGELFFGEGSRLTVL.

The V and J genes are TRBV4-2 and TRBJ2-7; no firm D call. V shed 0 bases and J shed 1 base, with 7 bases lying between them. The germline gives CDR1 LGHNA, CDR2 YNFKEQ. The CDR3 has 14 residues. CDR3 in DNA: TGTGCCAGCAGCCAAGATCAGTCGTCCTACGAGCAGTACTTC. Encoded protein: CASSQDQSSYEQYF.

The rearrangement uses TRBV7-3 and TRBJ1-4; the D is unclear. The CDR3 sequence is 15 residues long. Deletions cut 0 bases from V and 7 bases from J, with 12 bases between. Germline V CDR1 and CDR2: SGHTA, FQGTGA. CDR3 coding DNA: TGTGCCAGCAGCTTAACTCGGGAAGCAAGTGAAAAACTGTTTTTT. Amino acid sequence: CASSLTREASEKLFF.

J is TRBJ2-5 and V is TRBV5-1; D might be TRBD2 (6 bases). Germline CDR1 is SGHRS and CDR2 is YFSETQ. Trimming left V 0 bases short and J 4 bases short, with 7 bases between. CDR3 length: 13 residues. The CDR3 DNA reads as TGCGCCAGCAGCTTGGAACTAGCAGAGACCCAGTACTTC. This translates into CASSLELAETQYF.